This T cell receptor (beta chain) was found in a study of beta chain features in type 1 diabetes. Study-level results: Significant though moderate, a shortening of TCRB CDR3s appeared in all four CD4+ subsets of Type 1 diabetes patients.

This clone was seen more than once but under ten times. Its antigen remains unknown. Germline lookup yields CDR1 MGHDK and CDR2 SYGVNS. This CDR3 region has 14 residues. V was trimmed by 5 bases and J by 4 bases, leaving 12 bases between them. All of the isolated RNA was reverse transcribed, so expressed TCRB transcripts were sequenced. The table came from immunoSEQ multiplex PCR; TCRdb's copy has only in-frame clones and leaves some out. Here the sample spans roughly 250,000 clones, roughly 20% being singletons. The chain combines TRBV25-1 with TRBJ2-1; possibly TRBD2 for D (6 bases). The sample taken for sequencing was naive CD4+ T cells from blood. This receptor was obtained from a woman aged 40 to 50 with type 1 diabetes. In nucleotides, the CDR3 is TGTGCCAGCAGTCAGGCGGGGCCTTACAATGAGCAGTTCTTC. Protein: CASSQAGPYNEQFF. Variable domain in full (rest from reference TRBV25-1 and TRBJ2-1): EADIYQTPRYLVIGTGKKITLECSQTMGHDKMYWYQQDPGMELHLIHYSYGVNSTEKGDLSSESTVSRIRTEHFPLTLESARPSHTSQYLCASSQAGPYNEQFFGPGTRLTVL.